The 30 T cell receptor beta chains listed next were all sequenced from one sample in a study of human T cells and chemical hapten exposure. TCRdb re-analysed the RACE reads in MiXCR, keeping a single row per CDR3 protein. This sample has 95,000 to 150,000 distinct CDR3 sequences, with over 9% found just once. Stated time point: patch test 3, about 24 weeks after DPC sensitization. Treatment noted: therapeutic diphenylcyclopropenone sensitization with weekly scalp DPC. The sequenced sample was whole blood, obtained in connection with sensitization to the hapten diphenylcyclopropenone (DPC). The origin of the receptors is a woman between 50 and 59 years old with alopecia areata. Some clones in this sample may be carry-over from other donors' samples.

In this sample, this clonotype turned up a few times. V is TRBV7-8 and J is TRBJ1-6, with a weak D call TRBD1 (6 bases). The V and J ends lost 5 bases and 0 bases respectively, with 20 bases between them. Germline assignment: CDR1 SGHVS and CDR2 FQNEAQ. CDR3 length: 19 residues. The CDR3 region is CASSPPDSAPSSYNSPLHF. For the CDR3, the DNA is TGTGCCAGCAGCCCTCCGGACAGCGCCCCGAGCTCCTATAATTCACCCCTCCACTTT.

This clonotype was detected a few times. The chain joins TRBV27 to TRBJ2-7; D perhaps matches TRBD2 (6 bases). The V gene lost 6 bases and the J gene lost 6 bases, with 12 bases spanning the gap. Germline values: CDR1 MNHEY, CDR2 SMNVEV (reference sequence). The CDR3 consists of 12 residues. The CDR3 nucleotides are TGTGCCAGCAGCCCCGGGGGAAGCGAGCAGTACTTC. Encoded protein: CASSPGGSEQYF.

In its sample, this clonotype was seen a few times. J is TRBJ2-3 and V is TRBV27; TRBD2 matches 8 bases. The CDR3 sequence is 15 residues long. CDR1 is MNHEY, CDR2 SMNVEV, per germline (reference sequence). V dropped 5 bases and J dropped 1; count of bases not matched to a gene: 5. The CDR3 reads CASSVLAGGTDTQYF. CDR3 nucleotide sequence: TGTGCCAGCAGTGTGCTAGCGGGTGGCACAGATACGCAGTATTTT.

This clonotype was detected only a few times. The V call is TRBV9, the J call TRBJ2-3, with D perhaps given as TRBD1 or TRBD2 (6 bases each). Germline CDR1 is SGDLS and CDR2 is YYNGEE. CDR3 length: 15 residues. With 2 bases removed from V and 1 base from J, the gap between germline ends came to 11 bases. CDR3 DNA: TGTGCCAGCAGCGTTGGGGGCGGGGGCACAGATACGCAGTATTTT. Protein: CASSVGGGGTDTQYF.

This clonotype was detected ten times or more. The chain links TRBV20-1 to TRBJ1-5; the D is unclear. The CDR3 totals 14 residues. Trimming removed 1 base from V and 1 base from J, with 8 bases in between. Germline-derived CDR1 and CDR2 are DFQATT and SNEGSKA (reference sequence). CDR3 loop: CSARGPDSNQPQHF. CDR3 coding DNA: TGCAGTGCTAGAGGCCCCGACAGCAATCAGCCCCAGCATTTT.

This clonotype was observed a handful of times. V usage is TRBV7-8 and J usage is TRBJ2-4, with a tentative D call TRBD2 (5 bases). This CDR3 region has 13 residues. CDR1 is SGHVS, CDR2 FQNEAQ, per germline. The V and J ends lost 1 base and 9 bases respectively, with 10 bases between them. The CDR3 DNA sequence: TGTGCCAGCAGCTTAGGCACTGAGGGCATTCAGTACTTC. This encodes CASSLGTEGIQYF.

A few counts support this clonotype. The V call is TRBV7-7, the J call TRBJ2-7; TRBD1 aligns across 11 bases. V dropped 5 bases and J dropped 3; count of bases not matched to a gene: 12. Germline V gene lookup returns CDR1 SSHAT and CDR2 FNYEAQ (reference sequence). This CDR3 region has 17 residues. The CDR3 DNA is TGTGCCAGCAGCATCCGTCACCGGGACAGGGGGGTCTACGAGCAGTACTTC. It specifies CASSIRHRDRGVYEQYF.

This clonotype was detected only a few times. The V and J genes are TRBV29-1 and TRBJ1-1; D perhaps matches TRBD1 (5 bases). Germline V gives CDR1 SQVTM, CDR2 ANQGSEA. Trimming took 1 base from V and 7 from J, leaving 10 bases between them. The CDR3 covers 12 residues. The CDR3 DNA is TGCAGCGTTGAAGTGGTGGGGGATGAAGCTTTCTTT. The encoded protein is CSVEVVGDEAFF.

The sample holds a few counts of this clonotype. The J gene is TRBJ2-3, the V gene TRBV6-1; 7 bases are shared with TRBD1. The CDR3 covers 15 residues. The V gene end was trimmed by 4 bases and the J gene end by 2 bases; junction bases not matched to a gene: 6. Germline V gives CDR1 MNHNS, CDR2 SASEGT. CDR3 sequence: CASSVWDSATDTQYF. CDR3 in DNA: TGTGCCAGCAGTGTATGGGACAGTGCCACAGATACGCAGTATTTT.

The chain recombines TRBV29-1 with TRBJ2-3; no clear D. V lost 3 bases, J lost 4 bases, and 8 bases lay in between. Germline CDR1 SQVTM, CDR2 ANQGSEA. This CDR3 is built from 12 residues. CDR3 in DNA: TGCAGCGTTGATGAGTTTTCAGATACGCAGTATTTT. Amino acids: CSVDEFSDTQYF.

The chain combines TRBV3-1 with TRBJ1-6; the D gene is possibly TRBD1 (6 bases). CDR1 is LGHDT, CDR2 YNNKEL, per germline (reference sequence). The CDR3 is made up of 15 amino acids. V lost 4 bases, J lost 7 bases, and 14 bases lay in between. The CDR3 reads CASSPNAGANSPLHF. As DNA, the CDR3 is TGTGCCAGCAGCCCTAACGCGGGGGCGAATTCACCCCTCCACTTT.

This clonotype came up a few times. The chain combines TRBV15 with TRBJ1-4, with D maybe TRBD1 (6 bases). V was pared by 8 bases and J by 8 bases, with 18 bases between. Germline V CDR1 and CDR2: LNHNV, YYDKDF (reference sequence). This CDR3 has 14 amino acids. CDR3 loop: CATEGRGLGEKLFF. The CDR3 DNA reads as TGTGCCACCGAAGGCCGGGGGCTTGGAGAAAAACTGTTTTTT.

The chain couples TRBV28 to TRBJ1-5, with D unresolved. V shed 6 bases and J shed 0 bases, with 9 bases lying between them. Germline V gives CDR1 MDHEN, CDR2 SYDVKM. This CDR3 has 14 amino acids. The CDR3 here is CASSPTDSNQPQHF. The CDR3 nucleotides are TGTGCCAGCAGCCCCACAGATAGCAATCAGCCCCAGCATTTT.

In this sample, this clonotype turned up a few times. V and J are TRBV7-3 and TRBJ2-1; 8 nucleotides agree with TRBD2. CDR3 length: 15 residues. The germline CDR1 and CDR2 sequences are SGHTA and FQGTGA. V was clipped by 5 bases and J by 0 bases; unmatched bases: 3. The CDR3 sequence: CASSHSGASYNEQFF. The DNA of the CDR3 is TGTGCCAGCAGCCATAGCGGGGCCTCCTACAATGAGCAGTTCTTC.

This clonotype was observed a few times. At one boundary the junction diverges from the germline segment, which might be a read error. This chain links TRBV16 with TRBJ1-1; 7 bases line up with TRBD1. The CDR3 consists of 13 residues. CDR1 and CDR2 (germline): KGHSY, FQNENV. The CDR3 bases are TGTGCCAGCAGCGAATCAGGGGGCACTGAAGCTTTCTTT. Its translation: CASSESGGTEAFF.

This clonotype was detected a few times. The chain combines TRBV10-3 with TRBJ2-5, with 8 nucleotides matching TRBD1. CDR1 is ENHRY, CDR2 SYGVKD, per germline. This CDR3 is 13 amino acids long. The J segment lost 2 bases and the V segment lost 4 bases, leaving 0 bases of the junction unmatched. Here the CDR3 DNA reads TGTGCCATCAGTGGACAGGGGCAAGAGACCCAGTACTTC. As protein: CAISGQGQETQYF.

V and J are TRBV7-9 and TRBJ2-7; D might be TRBD1 (5 bases). Between the trimmed V and J ends, which lost 4 bases and 0 bases, there was a span of 10 bases. The CDR3 contains 14 residues. Per the germline V gene, CDR1 is SEHNR and CDR2 is FQNEAQ (reference sequence). This CDR3 is CASSWGGSSYEQYF. For the CDR3, the DNA is TGTGCCAGCAGCTGGGGCGGCAGCTCCTACGAGCAGTACTTC.

The J gene is TRBJ1-5, the V gene TRBV3-1; 8 bases are a match to TRBD1. The CDR3 runs 14 residues. The V segment lost 5 bases and the J segment 6 bases; nucleotides outside the gene matches: 6. Germline V lookup: CDR1 LGHDT, CDR2 YNNKEL (reference sequence). The CDR3 coding sequence is TGTGCCAGCAGCTCGGCCACAGGGGGTCAGCCCCAGCATTTT. Its translation is CASSSATGGQPQHF.

This sequence joins TRBV6-1 and TRBJ2-3, with D possibly matching TRBD2 (5 bases). The CDR3 contains 15 residues. Germline CDR1 is MNHNS and CDR2 is SASEGT. Trimming stripped 3 bases from V and 0 bases from J, with 10 bases between. Written as DNA, the CDR3 is TGTGCCAGCAGTGATTTTGGCGGGAGCACAGATACGCAGTATTTT. It specifies CASSDFGGSTDTQYF.

This clonotype has a handful of counts. The CDR3 region is CASSLRGNHRYPGTDTQYF. CDR3 coding DNA: TGTGCCAGCAGTTTACGGGGGAACCATCGGTATCCTGGCACAGATACGCAGTATTTT. The chain couples TRBV12-3 or TRBV12-4 to TRBJ2-3, with D perhaps TRBD2 (6 bases). The CDR3 extends over 19 amino acids. Trimming stripped 2 bases from V and 1 base from J, with 22 bases between.

The chain employs TRBV9 and TRBJ2-7, with TRBD1 matching over 8 bases. The CDR3 is 13 residues long. V shed 3 bases, J shed 5 bases, and the junction held 4 bases outside the gene matches. CDR1 SGDLS and CDR2 YYNGEE come from the germline V gene. The CDR3 DNA sequence: TGTGCCAGCAGCGAGGACAGGGAGGACGAGCAGTACTTC. Translating it yields CASSEDREDEQYF.

The V gene is TRBV6-6, the J gene TRBJ1-5, with 7 bases identical to TRBD1. This CDR3 is built from 15 residues. V trimming: 0 bases; J trimming: 5 bases; junction bases outside the gene matches: 4. Per germline, CDR1 MNHNY and CDR2 SVGAGI (reference sequence). The CDR3 DNA follows: TGTGCCAGCAGTTACTCACAGGGGCCCCATCAGCCCCAGCATTTT. This encodes CASSYSQGPHQPQHF.

This clonotype occurred a few times. J is TRBJ2-3 and V is TRBV4-2, with 7 nucleotides matching TRBD1. Germline loops: CDR1 LGHNA, CDR2 YNFKEQ. Trimming took 1 base from V and 4 from J; bases not matched to a gene: 8. The CDR3 runs to 16 residues. The CDR3 loop reads CASSQAHRGPADTQYF. CDR3 nucleotides: TGTGCCAGCAGCCAAGCCCACAGGGGACCGGCAGATACGCAGTATTTT.

In this sample, this clonotype turned up many times. This CDR3 reads CASSGGTSGKQTQYF. CDR3 bases: TGTGCCAGCAGTGGGGGAACTAGCGGGAAACAGACCCAGTACTTC. The gene calls are TRBV27 and TRBJ2-5; TRBD2 matches 10 bases. CDR3 length equals 15 residues. CDR1 is MNHEY and CDR2 is SMNVEV in the germline V gene (reference sequence). Trimming took 5 bases from V and 6 from J; bases not matched to a gene: 9.

This clonotype has more than one count but fewer than ten. The V gene is TRBV10-1, the J gene TRBJ1-1; D not resolved. Germline V gene sequence: CDR1 WNHNN, CDR2 SYGVQD (reference sequence). The CDR3 loop spans 16 amino acids. The ends were cut back, 5 bases at V and 0 bases at J, with 16 bases in the middle. For the CDR3, the DNA is TGCGCCAGCAGTTTGACTCCTGGAACCATGAACACTGAAGCTTTCTTT. Encoded protein: CASSLTPGTMNTEAFF.

This clonotype was seen repeatedly, ten times or more. This chain uses TRBV20-1 with TRBJ1-1; D uncertain. Trimming pared 0 bases from V and 4 bases from J, leaving 9 bases between. CDR3 length: 13 residues. Germline V gene sequence: CDR1 DFQATT, CDR2 SNEGSKA (reference sequence). DNA of the CDR3: TGCAGTGCTAGAGATCTGCGCGCCACTGAAGCTTTCTTT. Its protein product is CSARDLRATEAFF.

This clonotype was observed many times. This chain uses TRBV20-1 with TRBJ2-1; 14 bases agree with TRBD2. The CDR3 loop spans 14 amino acids. Trimming took 5 bases from V and 9 from J; bases not matched to a gene: 6. Germline CDR1 reads DFQATT; CDR2 reads SNEGSKA (reference sequence). The DNA of the CDR3 is TGCAGTGCTCCGACTAGCGGGAGGGGCGGTGAGCAGTTCTTC. Protein: CSAPTSGRGGEQFF.

This clonotype was counted a few times. J is TRBJ2-5 and V is TRBV9; D not resolved. The CDR3 loop spans 14 amino acids. V dropped 4 bases and J dropped 2 bases, with 12 bases sitting between them. Germline V gives CDR1 SGDLS, CDR2 YYNGEE. The CDR3 here is CASSSPVEQETQYF. The CDR3 DNA follows: TGTGCCAGCAGCTCCCCAGTAGAACAAGAGACCCAGTACTTC.

The genes are TRBV5-1 and TRBJ2-1; either TRBD1 or TRBD2 may fit D (8 bases each). Looked up from germline, CDR1 is SGHRS and CDR2 is YFSETQ. V was shortened by 2 bases and J by 6 bases, with 24 bases between the two germline ends. This CDR3 contains 18 residues. The DNA of the CDR3 is TGCGCCAGCAGCTTCGGACAGGGTGGTAGCGGGAAACTCAATGAGCAGTTCTTC. As protein: CASSFGQGGSGKLNEQFF.

The gene calls are TRBV5-4 and TRBJ2-4; D unclear. The V gene lost 2 bases and the J gene lost 4 bases, with 7 bases spanning the gap. The germline V gene encodes CDR1 SGHNT and CDR2 YYREEE (reference sequence). The CDR3 has 13 amino acids. CDR3: CASSLGEKNIQYF. As DNA, the CDR3 is TGTGCCAGCAGCTTAGGAGAGAAAAACATTCAGTACTTC.